The present T cell receptor beta chain was sequenced within a study of CD8 T cells in ankylosing spondylitis. Points from the study as a whole: Previously reported in reactive arthritis synovial fluid and blood were some of the motif variants. The authors reported significant enrichment of disease-linked clones in matched ankylosing spondylitis synovial fluid.

One entry per CDR3 protein, called by TCRdb with MiXCR from the 5' RACE reads. Among some 220,000 distinct CDR3 sequences listed, under 12% were seen once. The sample holds a few counts of this clonotype. What it recognizes is unknown. Trimming left V 3 bases short and J 9 bases short, with 10 bases between. Germline assignment: CDR1 LGHNA and CDR2 YNFKEQ. This CDR3 is built from 12 residues. This receptor was obtained from a male donor with ankylosing spondylitis or in good health (not recorded which). The specimen was blood, either unsorted or a sorted T cell fraction (not recorded which). V usage is TRBV4-2 and J usage is TRBJ2-3; D ambiguous. The CDR3 spells CASSQSDLTQYF. CDR3 coding DNA: TGTGCCAGCAGCCAGTCCGACCTCACGCAGTATTTT.